Below are 25 T cell receptor beta chains sequenced from a single sample in a study of blood T cells in healthy people across ages. For the second PCR, which ran for roughly 6 to 12 cycles, a sample-barcoded 5' primer and a J-beta primer mix were used. MiXCR was run by TCRdb on the 5' RACE reads, yielding one entry per CDR3 protein. The sample records about 630,000 distinct CDR3 sequences, 21% being singletons. The material sequenced was blood. Source of these receptors: a man aged 65 to 85 in good health.

The chain joins TRBV6-2 or TRBV6-3 to TRBJ2-3; 7 nucleotides match TRBD1. Germline CDR1 and CDR2: MNHEY and SVGEGT. Trimming took 7 bases from V and 4 from J; bases not matched to a gene: 5. CDR3 length equals 13 residues. This CDR3 reads CASKTGKADTQYF. The CDR3 coding sequence is TGTGCCAGCAAGACAGGGAAGGCAGATACGCAGTATTTT.

The V and J genes are TRBV5-1 and TRBJ2-2; D is possibly TRBD1 (6 bases). The V end lost 5 bases, the J end lost 7 bases, and 15 bases lay between the germline ends. CDR1 and CDR2 (germline): SGHRS, YFSETQ. This CDR3 has 14 amino acids. CDR3 sequence: CASRGEGGHGELFF. The DNA for the CDR3 is TGCGCCAGCAGGGGCGAAGGGGGACACGGGGAGCTGTTTTTT.

CDR3 sequence (DNA): TGTGCCAGCAGCGCAGGGGTCATAGCCAAAAACATTCAGTACTTC. Translating it yields CASSAGVIAKNIQYF. The chain links TRBV7-9 to TRBJ2-4; weak D call: TRBD1 (6 bases). Germline CDR1 SEHNR, CDR2 FQNEAQ (reference sequence). Trimming stripped 5 bases from V and 0 bases from J, with 11 bases between. The CDR3 is 15 residues long.

The chain joins TRBV2 to TRBJ2-7; 7 nucleotides match TRBD1. V shed 6 bases, J shed 3 bases, and the junction held 8 bases outside the gene matches. There are 14 residues in the CDR3. Germline CDR1 reads SNHLY; CDR2 reads FYNNEI. CDR3 amino acids: CASRGHRDSYEQYF. The DNA for the CDR3 is TGTGCCAGCAGGGGGCACCGGGACAGCTACGAGCAGTACTTC.

The sample holds a few counts of this clonotype. V is TRBV18 and J is TRBJ1-1; 7 nucleotides align to TRBD1. J lost 7 bases, V lost 2 bases, and 4 bases had no gene match. The CDR3 totals 13 residues. Looked up from germline, CDR1 is KGHSH and CDR2 is LQKENI. The CDR3 loop reads CASSPSGQSEAFF. Written as DNA, the CDR3 is TGTGCCAGCTCACCATCGGGACAGAGTGAAGCTTTCTTT.

This clonotype was seen a few times. This rearrangement joins TRBV15 to TRBJ1-2; D remains unclear. V dropped 1 base and J dropped 3 bases, with 6 bases sitting between them. The CDR3 is 13 residues long. The germline gives CDR1 LNHNV, CDR2 YYDKDF (reference sequence). The CDR3 protein is CATSRASDYGYTF. CDR3 DNA: TGTGCCACCAGCAGAGCTTCGGACTATGGCTACACCTTC.

This clonotype came up a few times. This sequence joins TRBV27 and TRBJ2-5, with D unresolved. Matching the DNA end better, TRBJ2-7 makes the J call doubtful. Looked up from germline, CDR1 is MNHEY and CDR2 is SMNVEV (reference sequence). The CDR3 has 15 residues. The CDR3 DNA sequence: TGTGCCAGCAGTTTGAGTCAGGCAGCCGCCTACGAGCAGTACTTC. This sequence encodes CASSLSQAAAYEQYF.

Concerning this clonotype itself: Its ends do not fully match the called genes, so a read error is possible. The J gene is TRBJ2-1, the V gene TRBV5-1; no firm D call. The germline V gene encodes CDR1 SGHRS and CDR2 YFSETQ. The CDR3 loop spans 15 amino acids. CDR3 DNA: TGCGCCAGCAGCTTAACAACAGCTACCTACAATGAACAGTTCTTC. This gives the protein CASSLTTATYNEQFF.

This clonotype was found a few times. The chain uses TRBV28 and TRBJ2-5; 12 nucleotides agree with TRBD1. The J call could be wrong; TRBJ2-7 is a better fit for the DNA end. The CDR3 sequence is 17 residues long. Germline V lookup: CDR1 MDHEN, CDR2 SYDVKM. CDR3 DNA: TGTGCCAGCAGTTTACTATCCGGGACAGGGGGCGCCTACGAGCAGTACTTC. Protein product: CASSLLSGTGGAYEQYF.

This clonotype has a count of ten or more. The chain combines TRBV28 with TRBJ2-5; TRBD2 is a possible D gene (6 bases). Germline CDR1 is MDHEN and CDR2 is SYDVKM. V was shortened by 1 base and J by 4 bases, with 16 bases between the two germline ends. CDR3 length equals 16 residues. The CDR3 DNA reads as TGTGCCAGCAGTTTATCCGGGAGCGCGGATAGAGAGACCCAGTACTTC. Residues: CASSLSGSADRETQYF.

The rearrangement links TRBV6-1 to TRBJ2-5; TRBD2 is a possible D gene (6 bases). From germline, CDR1 is MNHNS and CDR2 SASEGT. The V end was cut by 4 bases, the J end by 5 bases, with 26 bases between. The CDR3 length is 18 residues. The CDR3 coding sequence is TGTGCCAGCAGTGCGAACCCCTCTAGCGCTACCTCGGTGGAGACCCAGTACTTC. Its protein is CASSANPSSATSVETQYF.

The CDR3 loop is CASSLGLAGTITDTQYF. CDR3 sequence (DNA): TGTGCCAGCAGCTTGGGTTTAGCGGGGACGATCACAGATACGCAGTATTTT. The chain uses TRBV5-5 and TRBJ2-3; the match to TRBD2 covers 8 bases. Germline CDR1 SGHKS, CDR2 YYEKEE (reference sequence). The junction had 8 bases not matched to a gene; V was cut back by 0 bases and J by 2 bases. The CDR3 is 17 amino acids.

This clonotype was counted many times. This sequence joins TRBV25-1 and TRBJ2-5; TRBD1 matches 8 bases. Unmatched junction bases numbered 10, after V lost 5 bases and J lost 5 bases. The germline V gene encodes CDR1 MGHDK and CDR2 SYGVNS. CDR3 length: 15 residues. The CDR3: CASSKPRTGPETQYF. The CDR3 region has the DNA TGTGCCAGCAGTAAACCTCGGACAGGGCCGGAGACCCAGTACTTC.

On this clonotype: One junction end does not reproduce the germline sequence, and a read error may be involved. V and J are TRBV4-3 and TRBJ2-7, with 7 bases matching TRBD1. This CDR3 comprises 15 residues. Looked up from germline, CDR1 is LGHNA and CDR2 is YSLEER. CDR3 sequence (DNA): TGCGCCAGCAGCCAAGATTTTACAGGGGATGACGAGAAGTACTTC. As protein: CASSQDFTGDDEKYF.

In this sample, this clonotype turned up a few times. The rearrangement uses TRBV18 and TRBJ2-3, with 7 bases matching TRBD1. Germline-derived CDR1 and CDR2 are KGHSH and LQKENI. The CDR3 spans 14 residues. The J segment lost 5 bases and the V segment lost 1 base, leaving 3 bases of the junction unmatched. In nucleotides, the CDR3 is TGTGCCAGCTCACCACTTCCAGGGGGAGATACGCAGTATTTT. Amino acid sequence: CASSPLPGGDTQYF.

J is TRBJ2-3 and V is TRBV9; D unresolved. The CDR3 is made up of 16 amino acids. CDR1 and CDR2 from the germline V gene are SGDLS and YYNGEE. The germline V and J ends were trimmed by 0 bases and 14 bases, with 25 bases remaining between them. This CDR3 is CASSVESGRSTDTWYF. The CDR3 coding sequence is TGTGCCAGCAGCGTAGAGTCGGGTAGAAGCACAGATACGTGGTATTTT.

As concerns this clonotype: Germline is not matched at one junction end, which may reflect a read error. The chain has TRBV20-1 and TRBJ2-5, with D perhaps TRBD2 (5 bases). Germline V gene data show CDR1 as DFQATT and CDR2 as SNEGSKA (reference sequence). The CDR3 has 16 residues. CDR3 coding DNA: TGCGGTGCTAGAGATCTTCGCGGGCTGTACCAAGAGACCCAGTACTTC. Translated, it gives CGARDLRGLYQETQYF.

This clonotype appeared many times. The V gene is TRBV13, the J gene TRBJ2-3; 13 bases are a match to TRBD2. Germline V lookup: CDR1 PRHDT, CDR2 FYEKMQ (reference sequence). This CDR3 spans 16 amino acids. V lost 5 bases to trimming and J lost 9 bases; unmatched junction nucleotides: 11. The CDR3 is CASSPRTSGRSDTQYF. CDR3 nucleotide sequence: TGTGCCAGCAGCCCTCGGACTAGCGGGAGATCCGACACGCAGTATTTT.

This clonotype has just a few counts. The CDR3 is CASKTGEAGGYTF. In DNA, the CDR3 is TGTGCCAGCAAGACAGGGGAAGCGGGTGGCTACACCTTC. The chain recombines TRBV2 with TRBJ1-2, with 8 bases that match TRBD1. Germline CDR1 and CDR2: SNHLY and FYNNEI. V shed 7 bases, J shed 7 bases, and the junction held 8 bases outside the gene matches. This CDR3 is built from 13 residues.

The chain recombines TRBV6-5 with TRBJ1-4, with TRBD1 as a possible D gene (5 bases). The CDR3 spans 18 residues. Trimming stripped 3 bases from V and 7 bases from J, with 24 bases between. The germline CDR1 and CDR2 sequences are MNHEY and SVGAGI. This CDR3 is CASSYFLNQQVVFEKLFF. For the CDR3, the DNA is TGTGCCAGCAGTTATTTCTTAAACCAACAGGTCGTGTTTGAAAAACTGTTTTTT.

Only one count was recorded for this clonotype. The chain couples TRBV29-1 to TRBJ2-7; D is uncertain. This CDR3 spans 11 amino acids. V dropped 7 bases and J dropped 2 bases, with 9 bases sitting between them. From germline, CDR1 is SQVTM and CDR2 ANQGSEA. The CDR3 loop reads CSGGETYEQYF. The DNA of the CDR3 is TGCAGCGGCGGTGAGACCTACGAGCAGTACTTC.

As DNA, the CDR3 is TGTGCCAGCAGCCAAGACTTAGCTGGGGAGCAGTACTTC. Translation gives CASSQDLAGEQYF. J is TRBJ2-7 and V is TRBV3-1; D unclear. CDR3 length: 13 residues. The V gene lost 0 bases and the J gene lost 7 bases, with 10 bases spanning the gap. Germline V gives CDR1 LGHDT, CDR2 YNNKEL (reference sequence).

This sequence joins TRBV7-9 and TRBJ1-2; 12 bases agree with TRBD1. The CDR3 sequence is 14 residues long. V trimming: 4 bases; J trimming: 6 bases; junction bases outside the gene matches: 3. The germline CDR1 and CDR2 sequences are SEHNR and FQNEAQ (reference sequence). CDR3 region: CASSSGTGGNGYTF. The CDR3 DNA follows: TGTGCCAGCAGCTCAGGGACAGGGGGCAATGGCTACACCTTC.

This clonotype was seen just once. This chain connects TRBV11-2 to TRBJ2-1, with TRBD2 matching over 8 bases. Germline assignment: CDR1 SGHAT and CDR2 FQNNGV. Germline trimming cut 0 bases from V and 1 base from J; bases unmatched to any gene: 5. CDR3 length: 17 amino acids. CDR3 DNA sequence: TGTGCCAGCAGCTTAGAGGCTAGCGGGCCTTCCTACAATGAGCAGTTCTTC. It encodes CASSLEASGPSYNEQFF.

As DNA, the CDR3 is TGTGCCAGCAGCCAAGATCTCTCGGACTACAATGAGCAGTTCTTC. It translates to CASSQDLSDYNEQFF. This chain uses TRBV14 with TRBJ2-1; no clear D. V was shortened by 0 bases and J by 3 bases, with 9 bases between the two germline ends. The CDR3 loop spans 15 amino acids. Germline assignment: CDR1 SGHDN and CDR2 FVKESK.